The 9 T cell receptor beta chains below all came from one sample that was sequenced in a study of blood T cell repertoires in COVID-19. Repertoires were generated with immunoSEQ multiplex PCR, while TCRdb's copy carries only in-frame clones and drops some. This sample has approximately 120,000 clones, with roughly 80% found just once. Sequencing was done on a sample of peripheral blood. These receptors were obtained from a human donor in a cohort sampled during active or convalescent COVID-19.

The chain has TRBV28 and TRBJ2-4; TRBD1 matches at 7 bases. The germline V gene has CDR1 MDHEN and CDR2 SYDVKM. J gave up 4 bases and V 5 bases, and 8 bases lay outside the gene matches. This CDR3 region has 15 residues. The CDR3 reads CASSLAGGPKNIQYF. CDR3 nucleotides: TGTGCCAGCAGTCTGGCAGGGGGTCCAAAAAACATTCAGTACTTC.

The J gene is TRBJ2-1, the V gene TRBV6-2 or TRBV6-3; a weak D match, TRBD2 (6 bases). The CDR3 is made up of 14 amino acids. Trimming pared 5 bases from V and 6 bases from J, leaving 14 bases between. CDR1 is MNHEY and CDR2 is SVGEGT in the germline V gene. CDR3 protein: CASSIHQTSNEQFF. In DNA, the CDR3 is TGTGCCAGCAGTATCCATCAGACTAGCAATGAGCAGTTCTTC.

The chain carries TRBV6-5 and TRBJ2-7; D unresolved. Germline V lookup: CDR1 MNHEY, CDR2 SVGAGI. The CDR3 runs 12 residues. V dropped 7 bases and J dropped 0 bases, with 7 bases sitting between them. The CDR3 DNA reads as TGTGCCAGCACCCCTCCCTCCTACGAGCAGTACTTC. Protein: CASTPPSYEQYF.

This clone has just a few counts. The CDR3 sequence: CAISSRGPQETQYF. The DNA of the CDR3 is TGTGCCATCAGCAGCAGGGGTCCGCAAGAGACCCAGTACTTC. This chain connects TRBV10-3 to TRBJ2-5; the D gene is possibly TRBD1 (6 bases). V was shortened by 6 bases and J by 2 bases, with 13 bases between the two germline ends. Looked up from germline, CDR1 is ENHRY and CDR2 is SYGVKD. The length of the CDR3 is 14 residues.

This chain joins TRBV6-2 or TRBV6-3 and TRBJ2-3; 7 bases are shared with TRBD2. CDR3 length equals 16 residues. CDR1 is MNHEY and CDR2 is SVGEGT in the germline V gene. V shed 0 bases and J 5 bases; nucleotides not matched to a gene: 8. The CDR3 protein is CASSYSRLAVGDTQYF. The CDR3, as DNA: TGTGCCAGCAGTTACTCGAGGCTAGCGGTAGGAGATACGCAGTATTTT.

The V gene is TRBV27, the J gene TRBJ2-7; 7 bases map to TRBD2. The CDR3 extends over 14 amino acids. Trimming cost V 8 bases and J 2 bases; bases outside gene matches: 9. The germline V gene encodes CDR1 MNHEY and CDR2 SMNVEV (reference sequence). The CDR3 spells CASRAGSFAYEQYF. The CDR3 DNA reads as TGTGCCAGCCGAGCGGGAAGCTTTGCCTACGAGCAGTACTTC.

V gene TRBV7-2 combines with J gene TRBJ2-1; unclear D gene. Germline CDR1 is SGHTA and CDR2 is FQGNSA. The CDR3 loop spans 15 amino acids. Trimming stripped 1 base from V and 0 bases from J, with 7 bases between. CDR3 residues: CASSLGSSSYNEQFF. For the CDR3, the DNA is TGTGCCAGCAGCTTAGGCTCGAGCTCCTACAATGAGCAGTTCTTC.

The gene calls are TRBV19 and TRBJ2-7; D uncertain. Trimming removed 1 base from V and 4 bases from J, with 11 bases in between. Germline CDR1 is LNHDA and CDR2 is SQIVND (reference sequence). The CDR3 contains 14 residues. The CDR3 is CASSIAGSWYEQYF. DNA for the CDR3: TGTGCCAGTAGTATAGCAGGCTCCTGGTACGAGCAGTACTTC. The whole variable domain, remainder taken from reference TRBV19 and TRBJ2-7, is DGGITQSPKYLFRKEGQNVTLSCEQNLNHDAMYWYRQDPGQGLRLIYYSQIVNDFQKGDIAEGYSVSREKKESFPLTVTSAQKNPTAFYLCASSIAGSWYEQYFGPGTRLTVT.

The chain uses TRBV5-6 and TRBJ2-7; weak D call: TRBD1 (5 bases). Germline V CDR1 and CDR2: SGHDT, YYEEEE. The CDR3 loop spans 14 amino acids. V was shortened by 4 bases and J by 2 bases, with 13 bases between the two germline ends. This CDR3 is CASSPGDSPYEQYF. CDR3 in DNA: TGTGCCAGCAGCCCGGGCGACAGCCCCTACGAGCAGTACTTC.